This TCR beta chain is from a study of identical twins. Overall study findings and caveats: A lower insertion count was a feature of abundant cord blood beta clonotypes, with no such feature in memory repertoires. Beta out-of-frame sequences showed weaker excess twin sharing.

Trimming removed 5 bases from V and 7 bases from J, with 18 bases in between. Germline V gene sequence: CDR1 SGHVS, CDR2 FNYEAQ. The CDR3 totals 16 residues. To note about this clonotype: Its matching antigen is unknown.

With template switching, a universal primer site was added, and the cDNA carried unique molecular identifiers. MiXCR, applied by TCRdb to the 5' RACE reads, yields one record per CDR3 protein. The data hold roughly 1,500,000 distinct CDR3 sequences, with less than 40% observed a single time. The TCR comes from a newborn girl in good health. The source material was cord blood. V is TRBV7-6 and J is TRBJ1-6, with D tentatively TRBD1 (6 bases). In DNA, the CDR3 is TGTGCCAGCAGCCCCAGGGGTCCAATGACAAATTCACCCCTCCACTTT. It codes for CASSPRGPMTNSPLHF.